Reported below is one TCR beta chain. The antigen is undetermined. This entry is derived from a study of beta chain features in type 1 diabetes. Whole-study findings and limits: Type 1 diabetes patients showed a moderate but significant shortening of TCRB CDR3s in all four CD4+ subsets. Cells with high TCR expression could be over-represented by cDNA sequencing. PCR may have favored shorter templates equally in patients and controls.

Expressed TCRB transcripts were sequenced because the isolated RNA had all been reverse transcribed beforehand. An average of approximately 3.6 million reads was obtained for naive, central memory and regulatory T cell samples. TCRdb's table, derived via immunoSEQ multiplex PCR, lists solely in-frame clones and lacks some. The table has about 170,000 clones, approximately 7.8% seen once. Losses at the gene ends were 3 bases for V and 3 bases for J; bases not matched to a gene: 13. Germline CDR1 GTSNPN, CDR2 SVGIG (reference sequence). The CDR3 is 16 residues long. V usage is TRBV30 and J usage is TRBJ1-1; TRBD1 matches 7 bases. The TCR was taken from a woman aged 40 to 50 with type 1 diabetes. Source material: central memory CD4+ T cells from blood. The CDR3 protein is CAWSPGGNRGYTEAFF. In nucleotides, the CDR3 is TGTGCCTGGAGCCCGGGAGGGAACAGGGGTTACACTGAAGCTTTCTTT.